A selection of T cell receptor beta chains follows, all from one sample in a study of blood T cells in healthy people across ages. TCRdb re-called the 5' RACE reads with MiXCR, one entry per CDR3 protein. The sample includes around 1.7 million distinct CDR3 sequences, roughly 27% of them seen just once. The sequenced material came from blood. Receptors originate from a woman aged 25 to 39 in good health. Each CDR3 is given with its conserved first and last residue.

cdr3_aa	v_call
CATSSYSGSSYEQYF	TRBV15
CASSPTGPGAYNEQFF	TRBV7-2
CSAGHRGSKNIQYF	TRBV20-1
CASSWGLRLLIKETQYF	TRBV5-1
CASRSAVALGSPLHF	TRBV5-1
CASSSPAGVSPDTQYF	TRBV7-9
CASSLVPLTRYNEQFF	TRBV7-9
CSAERILTYEQYF	TRBV20-1
CSASGGVRAKNIQYF	TRBV20-1
CASRGAADTQYF	TRBV5-1
CASTQSTGVEKLFF	TRBV5-1
CSAQQPGLGFNEQYF	TRBV20-1
CASSQVSGDSYEQYF	TRBV4-1
CASSQQAPLPGGSYEQYF	TRBV4-1
CASSRGTAPYEQYF	TRBV9
CASSSTSARGTQYF	TRBV12-3/TRBV12-4
CSARDLGGSDYNEQFF	TRBV20-1
CASSQRRGNEQYF	TRBV4-3
CASSQIGLAGAYEQYF	TRBV3-1
CASSYRRTGKMDTQYF	TRBV6-5
CASSLLPGLAGIAKNIQYF	TRBV12-3/TRBV12-4
CASSPGLDYGYTF	TRBV18
CASSSGTSETNQYEQFF	TRBV27
CASSRRQGDYNEQFF	TRBV12-3/TRBV12-4
CASSLTGSSMNTEAFF	TRBV5-1
CASSRFGQANTEAFF	TRBV7-9
CASSVSGGASYNEQFF	TRBV9
CASSELSGELFF	TRBV7-9
CASSEGQGKQFF	TRBV12-3/TRBV12-4
CSASPPGTGAHEAFF	TRBV20-1
CASSPGGQGVDATEAFF	TRBV5-1
CASTTPGGSEQYF	TRBV25-1
CASSPFALGPTAYEQYF	TRBV7-2
CASSVTGLVTGGNTIYF	TRBV6-1
CASSPPGYAEGEQYF	TRBV3-1
CASSPRVVFPEQYF	TRBV27
CSAPGLAGTRGDEQFF	TRBV20-1
CASSLSGSSSTDTQYF	TRBV28
CSVLRGGSGANVLTF	TRBV29-1
CASSLCGDSTQHF	TRBV7-2
CAGSLLGGGGYTF	TRBV12-3/TRBV12-4
CASGGVAQYEQYF	TRBV19
CASSTSQGHQQFF	TRBV9
CSVAEGGEKLFF	TRBV29-1
CGVAPTGSPEAFF	TRBV29-1
CASIPPGQGSGEQFF	TRBV5-6
CATSDTVDQYNEQFF	TRBV24-1